This T cell receptor beta chain was retrieved from a study of cytomegalovirus exposure and HLA in healthy donors. The PCR had 60 Vbeta and 13 Jbeta primers. Method: immunoSEQ multiplex PCR; TCRdb's copy keeps in-frame clones and lacks some. In the table there are 90,000 to 130,000 clones, approximately 78% of which are singletons. The V and J ends lost 6 bases and 0 bases respectively, with 18 bases between them. The CDR3 loop spans 18 amino acids. Germline CDR1 reads LNHDA; CDR2 reads SQIVND (reference sequence). The source of this sequence is a man in his thirties or forties in good health and CMV-seropositive. What was sequenced was PBMCs. V is TRBV19 and J is TRBJ1-6, with D perhaps TRBD1 (5 bases). The CDR3 here is CASSLFRVSSSYNSPLHF. The CDR3 bases are TGTGCCAGTAGCTTATTCAGGGTTTCCAGCTCCTATAATTCACCCCTCCACTTT.